The rows below give T cell receptor beta chains drawn from one sample of a study of blood T cell repertoires in COVID-19. TCRdb's table, derived via immunoSEQ multiplex PCR, lists solely in-frame clones and lacks some. Of roughly 260,000 clones in the sample, about nine tenths were seen once. The sample comprised peripheral blood. The receptors here all came from a woman aged 40 to 50 with acute or convalescent COVID-19. Each CDR3 is given with its conserved first and last residue. A D gene is named only where the DNA matches it firmly. For some rows the clone size is stated as once, few or many, or as a class when expanded; others skip it.

j_gene: TRBJ2-3; v_gene: TRBV9; abundance: NA; d_gene: TRBD2; CDR3nt: TGTGCCAGCAGCCGTTCGGGACTAGCGGGGGATACGCAGTATTTT; CDR3aa: CASSRSGLAGDTQYF
j_gene: TRBJ1-2; v_gene: TRBV5-1; abundance: NA; d_gene: NA; CDR3nt: TGCGCCAGCACTGGGGCCTATGGCTACACCTTC; CDR3aa: CASTGAYGYTF
j_gene: TRBJ1-6; v_gene: TRBV30; abundance: NA; d_gene: NA; CDR3nt: TGTGCCTGGAGTGTACTGGATATCAGGGGCGGATTACTATCACCCCTCCACTTT; CDR3aa: CAWSVLDIRGGLLSPLHF
j_gene: TRBJ1-4; v_gene: TRBV4-1; abundance: NA; d_gene: TRBD1; CDR3nt: TGCGCCAGCAGCCAACGTGGACAGGGGACACCTACAACTAATGAAAAACTGTTTTTT; CDR3aa: CASSQRGQGTPTTNEKLFF
j_gene: TRBJ2-3; v_gene: TRBV15; abundance: NA; d_gene: TRBD2; CDR3nt: TGTGCCACCAGCAGAGAATCCGGCGGGGGGGCCCCAACAGATACGCAGTATTTT; CDR3aa: CATSRESGGGAPTDTQYF
j_gene: TRBJ2-1; v_gene: TRBV7-2; abundance: NA; d_gene: TRBD2; CDR3nt: TGTGCCAGCAGACTAGCGGCGTTGGGGGATGAGCAGTTCTTC; CDR3aa: CASRLAALGDEQFF
j_gene: TRBJ1-1; v_gene: TRBV27; abundance: NA; d_gene: TRBD1; CDR3nt: TGTGCCAGCTTTGGCCGAGGGGGCGCAATCTCTGAAGCTTTCTTT; CDR3aa: CASFGRGGAISEAFF
j_gene: TRBJ2-1; v_gene: TRBV6-5; abundance: NA; d_gene: TRBD1; CDR3nt: TGTGCCAGCAACCGGGACAGCTCCTACAATGAGCAGTTCTTC; CDR3aa: CASNRDSSYNEQFF
j_gene: TRBJ2-5; v_gene: TRBV19; abundance: NA; d_gene: NA; CDR3nt: TGTGCCAGTAATTACGCCCGGGAAGAAGAGACCCAGTACTTC; CDR3aa: CASNYAREEETQYF
j_gene: TRBJ2-1; v_gene: TRBV24-1; abundance: NA; d_gene: NA; CDR3nt: TGTGCCACCAGTGATTTCTTCGCCGGGGATGGGCAGTTCTTC; CDR3aa: CATSDFFAGDGQFF
j_gene: TRBJ2-2; v_gene: TRBV9; abundance: NA; d_gene: TRBD2; CDR3nt: TGTGCCACCATCAGCGGGGCCACGAACACCGGGGAGCTGTTTTTT; CDR3aa: CATISGATNTGELFF
j_gene: TRBJ1-2; v_gene: TRBV5-1; abundance: NA; d_gene: TRBD1; CDR3nt: TGCGCCAGCAGCTTTAACAGGGGGATAGATGGCTACACCTTC; CDR3aa: CASSFNRGIDGYTF
j_gene: TRBJ2-3; v_gene: TRBV30; abundance: NA; d_gene: TRBD1; CDR3nt: TGTGCCTGGACTCGGACAGGCCACACAGATACGCAGTATTTT; CDR3aa: CAWTRTGHTDTQYF
j_gene: TRBJ1-1; v_gene: TRBV27; abundance: NA; d_gene: TRBD1; CDR3nt: TGTGCCAGCAGAATCGACAGGGAAACTTTTGGCACTGAAGCTTTCTTT; CDR3aa: CASRIDRETFGTEAFF
j_gene: TRBJ1-1; v_gene: TRBV9; abundance: NA; d_gene: TRBD1; CDR3nt: TGTGCCAGCAGCGCTCCCGGGACAGGGCTCTCTGAAGCTTTCTTT; CDR3aa: CASSAPGTGLSEAFF
j_gene: TRBJ2-2; v_gene: TRBV6-5; abundance: NA; d_gene: TRBD1; CDR3nt: TGTGCCAGCAGATACGGGACAGGGACCACCGGGGAGCTGTTTTTT; CDR3aa: CASRYGTGTTGELFF
j_gene: TRBJ1-6; v_gene: TRBV30; abundance: NA; d_gene: TRBD1; CDR3nt: TGTGCCTGGAACAGGGGGTCTAATTCACCCCTCCACTTT; CDR3aa: CAWNRGSNSPLHF
j_gene: TRBJ1-3; v_gene: TRBV30; abundance: NA; d_gene: NA; CDR3nt: TGTGCCTGGAGTTCCCGGGTGCGCTCTGGAAACACCATATATTTT; CDR3aa: CAWSSRVRSGNTIYF
j_gene: TRBJ1-2; v_gene: TRBV10-1; abundance: NA; d_gene: NA; CDR3nt: TGCGCCAGCAGTACTGGGCGCAACTATGGCTACACCTTC; CDR3aa: CASSTGRNYGYTF
j_gene: TRBJ1-5; v_gene: TRBV6-4; abundance: NA; d_gene: NA; CDR3nt: TGTGCCAGCAGCCAAGAGGCAGGGATCAATCAGCCCCAGCATTTT; CDR3aa: CASSQEAGINQPQHF
j_gene: TRBJ2-1; v_gene: TRBV30; abundance: NA; d_gene: NA; CDR3nt: TGTGCCTGGAGTAGTCGGGGGTACAATGAGCAGTTCTTC; CDR3aa: CAWSSRGYNEQFF
j_gene: TRBJ1-1; v_gene: TRBV28; abundance: NA; d_gene: TRBD1; CDR3nt: TGTGCCAGCAGTTTCGAGGGGGCAGGGTCAGACACTGAAGCTTTCTTT; CDR3aa: CASSFEGAGSDTEAFF
j_gene: TRBJ2-3; v_gene: TRBV10-3; abundance: once; d_gene: TRBD2; CDR3nt: TGTGCCATCAGTGGGAGCGGGGGCGGCACAGATACGCAGTATTTT; CDR3aa: CAISGSGGGTDTQYF
j_gene: TRBJ1-2; v_gene: TRBV5-1; abundance: NA; d_gene: NA; CDR3nt: TGCGCCAGCAGCCTACCAAAGACAGGAAATGGCTACACCTTC; CDR3aa: CASSLPKTGNGYTF
j_gene: TRBJ2-5; v_gene: TRBV6-5; abundance: NA; d_gene: TRBD1; CDR3nt: TGTGCCAGCAGTTTGACCCCAGGGGGCGGCGAAGAGACCCAGTACTTC; CDR3aa: CASSLTPGGGEETQYF
j_gene: TRBJ1-3; v_gene: TRBV7-5; abundance: NA; d_gene: NA; CDR3nt: TGTGCCAGAAGCTTATATCGAGCAGGAACGGGAAACACCATATATTTT; CDR3aa: CARSLYRAGTGNTIYF
j_gene: TRBJ1-5; v_gene: TRBV19; abundance: NA; d_gene: NA; CDR3nt: TGTGCCAGTAGTCCATTATACAGGGATAGCAATCAGCCCCAGCATTTT; CDR3aa: CASSPLYRDSNQPQHF
j_gene: TRBJ1-1; v_gene: TRBV19; abundance: NA; d_gene: TRBD1; CDR3nt: TGTGCCAGTAGTATCAGGACAGGCTTAAACACTGAAGCTTTCTTT; CDR3aa: CASSIRTGLNTEAFF
j_gene: TRBJ2-1; v_gene: TRBV20-1; abundance: NA; d_gene: NA; CDR3nt: TGCAGTGCTAGATCCCTCAATGAGCAGTTCTTC; CDR3aa: CSARSLNEQFF
j_gene: TRBJ2-5; v_gene: TRBV19; abundance: NA; d_gene: TRBD2; CDR3nt: TGTGCCAGTAGTATTTTTGGCGGGGGGACACAAGAGACCCAGTACTTC; CDR3aa: CASSIFGGGTQETQYF
j_gene: TRBJ1-5; v_gene: TRBV30; abundance: NA; d_gene: NA; CDR3nt: TGTGCCTGGAGCGGACGGAGGGGACAGCCCCAGCATTTT; CDR3aa: CAWSGRRGQPQHF
j_gene: TRBJ2-3; v_gene: TRBV7-9; abundance: NA; d_gene: TRBD2; CDR3nt: TGTGCCAGCAGCTTAGGTTGGGACTACCCAGGCACAGATACGCAGTATTTT; CDR3aa: CASSLGWDYPGTDTQYF
j_gene: TRBJ2-5; v_gene: TRBV6-1; abundance: NA; d_gene: TRBD2; CDR3nt: TGTGCCAGCAGTGAAAGGCGGGGGGCCCTACACCAAGAGACCCAGTACTTC; CDR3aa: CASSERRGALHQETQYF
j_gene: TRBJ1-6; v_gene: TRBV3-1/TRBV3-2; abundance: NA; d_gene: NA; CDR3nt: TGTGCCAGCAGCCCCCGCGGGGGAAGCTCCTATAATTCACCCCTCCACTTT; CDR3aa: CASSPRGGSSYNSPLHF
j_gene: TRBJ1-1; v_gene: TRBV19; abundance: NA; d_gene: NA; CDR3nt: TGTGCCAGTAGTATGAGCGGGCCCACTGAAGCTTTCTTT; CDR3aa: CASSMSGPTEAFF
j_gene: TRBJ1-4; v_gene: TRBV11-2; abundance: NA; d_gene: NA; CDR3nt: TGTGCCAGCAGCGCCGACAGTAGTGGAAAACTGTTTTTT; CDR3aa: CASSADSSGKLFF
j_gene: TRBJ1-1; v_gene: TRBV27; abundance: NA; d_gene: NA; CDR3nt: TGTGCCAGCAGTTCGACAGAGTACACTGAAGCTTTCTTT; CDR3aa: CASSSTEYTEAFF
j_gene: TRBJ1-4; v_gene: TRBV5-1; abundance: once; d_gene: TRBD1; CDR3nt: TGCGCCAGCAGCTTTTTAGGGACAGGGTTAGATGAAAAACTGTTTTTT; CDR3aa: CASSFLGTGLDEKLFF
j_gene: TRBJ1-4; v_gene: TRBV4-2; abundance: NA; d_gene: NA; CDR3nt: TGTGCCAGCAGCCAAGGTGTCAGGGCTAATGAAAAACTGTTTTTT; CDR3aa: CASSQGVRANEKLFF
j_gene: TRBJ1-2; v_gene: TRBV29-1; abundance: few; d_gene: NA; CDR3nt: TGCAGCGTAGTAACTAGATCCTATGGCTACACCTTC; CDR3aa: CSVVTRSYGYTF
j_gene: TRBJ1-2; v_gene: TRBV12-3/TRBV12-4; abundance: NA; d_gene: NA; CDR3nt: TGTGCCAGCAGCTACGGAGGGGAGAGGGGCTACACCTTC; CDR3aa: CASSYGGERGYTF
j_gene: TRBJ1-5; v_gene: TRBV7-8; abundance: NA; d_gene: NA; CDR3nt: TGTGCCAGCAGCTTAGAAGGAGACAGATTTAGCCATCAGCCCCAGCATTTT; CDR3aa: CASSLEGDRFSHQPQHF
j_gene: TRBJ2-1; v_gene: TRBV25-1; abundance: NA; d_gene: NA; CDR3nt: TGTGCCAGCAGTGGCCACAGGGAGGGTGAGCAGTTCTTC; CDR3aa: CASSGHREGEQFF
j_gene: TRBJ1-4; v_gene: TRBV21-1; abundance: NA; d_gene: NA; CDR3nt: TGTGCCAGCAGCAAAAAAGGGAACCATGCGGCCGGACAGGGGGATGAAAAACTGTTTTTT; CDR3aa: CASSKKGNHAAGQGDEKLFF
j_gene: TRBJ2-5; v_gene: TRBV11-3; abundance: once; d_gene: TRBD1; CDR3nt: TGTGCCAGCAGCTCCCGGGACAGGGGGCGCCAAGAGACCCAGTACTTC; CDR3aa: CASSSRDRGRQETQYF
j_gene: TRBJ1-1; v_gene: TRBV5-6; abundance: NA; d_gene: NA; CDR3nt: TGTGCCAGCAGCTTGGCCTATAGACAGCCACTCGCTGAAGCTTTCTTT; CDR3aa: CASSLAYRQPLAEAFF
j_gene: TRBJ1-5; v_gene: TRBV19; abundance: once; d_gene: NA; CDR3nt: TGTGCCAGTAGTATTAACAGGGTGGGTAATCAGCCCCAGCATTTT; CDR3aa: CASSINRVGNQPQHF
j_gene: TRBJ1-3; v_gene: TRBV21-1; abundance: once; d_gene: NA; CDR3nt: TGTGCCAGCAGCACCCGAAGGCAGGGTGTCTCTGGAAACACCATATATTTT; CDR3aa: CASSTRRQGVSGNTIYF
j_gene: TRBJ1-2; v_gene: TRBV6-5; abundance: NA; d_gene: NA; CDR3nt: TGTGCCAGCCTCGAGAGGGCCCAAGGGAGCTATGGCTACACCTTC; CDR3aa: CASLERAQGSYGYTF
j_gene: TRBJ2-5; v_gene: TRBV9; abundance: NA; d_gene: NA; CDR3nt: TGTGCCAGCAGCGTCTTTCAGGGAACAGAGACCCAGTACTTC; CDR3aa: CASSVFQGTETQYF
j_gene: TRBJ1-5; v_gene: TRBV14; abundance: NA; d_gene: NA; CDR3nt: TGTGCCAGCAGCCAAGATGAAAGAGGAATTCAGCATTTT; CDR3aa: CASSQDERGIQHF
j_gene: TRBJ2-1; v_gene: TRBV7-2; abundance: NA; d_gene: NA; CDR3nt: TGTGCCAGCAGCTTAGACCCCCCAGGGAACAATGAGCAGTTCTTC; CDR3aa: CASSLDPPGNNEQFF
j_gene: TRBJ2-4; v_gene: TRBV9; abundance: NA; d_gene: NA; CDR3nt: TGTGCCAGCAGCGGAGAGCCGCGTGGGGGCGGCAAAAACATTCAGTACTTC; CDR3aa: CASSGEPRGGGKNIQYF
j_gene: TRBJ1-1; v_gene: TRBV13; abundance: NA; d_gene: NA; CDR3nt: TGTGCCAGCGGGGGGGGAACTGAAGCTTTCTTT; CDR3aa: CASGGGTEAFF
j_gene: TRBJ2-3; v_gene: TRBV9; abundance: NA; d_gene: NA; CDR3nt: TGTGCCAGCAGCGTAGCTCGGAGGGTTGATACGCAGTATTTT; CDR3aa: CASSVARRVDTQYF
j_gene: TRBJ2-1; v_gene: TRBV3-1/TRBV3-2; abundance: NA; d_gene: TRBD2; CDR3nt: TGTGCCACAGGGTGGATTTCGGGGGGGAGGGATGAGCAGTTCTTC; CDR3aa: CATGWISGGRDEQFF
j_gene: TRBJ1-6; v_gene: TRBV11-2; abundance: NA; d_gene: NA; CDR3nt: TGTGCCAGCAGGCTCACTAGCTCCTATAATTCACCCCTCCACTTT; CDR3aa: CASRLTSSYNSPLHF
j_gene: TRBJ2-3; v_gene: TRBV6-5; abundance: once; d_gene: NA; CDR3nt: TGTGCCAGCGGGAGGACAGATACGCAGTATTTT; CDR3aa: CASGRTDTQYF
j_gene: TRBJ1-1; v_gene: TRBV6-1; abundance: few; d_gene: TRBD1; CDR3nt: TGTGCCAGCAGTGAAGGGGACAGCCGGACTGAAGCTTTCTTT; CDR3aa: CASSEGDSRTEAFF